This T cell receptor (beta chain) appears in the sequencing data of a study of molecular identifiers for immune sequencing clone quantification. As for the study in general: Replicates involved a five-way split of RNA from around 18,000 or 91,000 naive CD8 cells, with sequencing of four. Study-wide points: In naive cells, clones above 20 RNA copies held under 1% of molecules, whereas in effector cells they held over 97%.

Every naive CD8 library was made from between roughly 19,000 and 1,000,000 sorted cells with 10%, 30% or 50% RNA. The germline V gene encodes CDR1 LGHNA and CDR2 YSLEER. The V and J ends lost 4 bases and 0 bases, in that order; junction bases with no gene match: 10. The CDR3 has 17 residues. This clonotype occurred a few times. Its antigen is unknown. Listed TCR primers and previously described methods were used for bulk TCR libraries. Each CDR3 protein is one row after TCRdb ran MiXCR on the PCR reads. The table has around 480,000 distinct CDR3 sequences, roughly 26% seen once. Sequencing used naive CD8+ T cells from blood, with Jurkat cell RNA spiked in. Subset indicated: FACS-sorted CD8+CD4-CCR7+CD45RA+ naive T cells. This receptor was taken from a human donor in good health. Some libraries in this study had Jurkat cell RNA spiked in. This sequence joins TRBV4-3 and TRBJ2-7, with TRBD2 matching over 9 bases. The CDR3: CASSRDLAGDLSYEQYF. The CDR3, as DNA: TGCGCCAGCAGCCGGGACTTAGCGGGAGACCTCTCCTACGAGCAGTACTTC.